The 21 T cell receptor beta chains given below trace back to one sample, sequenced in a study of long-term antiretroviral therapy in people with HIV. The assay, immunoSEQ v3.0, was run at survey level. Data came from immunoSEQ multiplex PCR; TCRdb stores just in-frame clones and leaves some out. The table lists roughly 25,000 clones, roughly 82% of them singletons, with about 5% in the top ten. The sequences come from unsorted PBMCs, collected 1.1 years before starting antiretroviral therapy. The receptors here all came from a woman aged 25-40 years with HIV.

The chain uses TRBV5-6 and TRBJ2-1, with D tentatively TRBD1 (5 bases). This CDR3 comprises 12 residues. Deletions cut 4 bases from V and 7 bases from J, with 9 bases between. Germline assignment: CDR1 SGHDT and CDR2 YYEEEE. The CDR3 here is CASSLDKNEQFF. CDR3 nucleotides: TGTGCCAGCAGCCTGGACAAGAATGAGCAGTTCTTC.

The chain combines TRBV6-5 with TRBJ2-4; D assignment may be TRBD1 or TRBD2 (5 bases each). The CDR3 has 16 residues. From germline, CDR1 is MNHEY and CDR2 SVGAGI. Trimming shortened V by 2 bases and J by 6 bases, and 17 bases separated the two germline ends. CDR3 amino acids: CASSYVAGSSGNIQYF. In nucleotides, the CDR3 is TGTGCCAGCAGTTACGTTGCAGGGTCGAGCGGAAACATTCAGTACTTC.

The V gene is TRBV5-6, the J gene TRBJ2-1, with TRBD1 as a possible D gene (6 bases). The CDR3 spans 13 residues. CDR1 SGHDT and CDR2 YYEEEE come from the germline V gene. The V end was cut by 3 bases, the J end by 5 bases, with 9 bases between. The chain's CDR3 is CASSSSGDNEQFF. DNA for the CDR3: TGTGCCAGCAGCTCGTCAGGGGACAATGAGCAGTTCTTC.

This clone was counted once. V is TRBV19 and J is TRBJ1-4; D remains ambiguous. Germline V CDR1 and CDR2: LNHDA, SQIVND (reference sequence). The CDR3 has 11 residues. Trimming left V 3 bases short and J 12 bases short, with 8 bases between. The CDR3 sequence is CASSMQRELFF. The CDR3 coding sequence is TGTGCCAGTAGTATGCAGCGAGAACTGTTTTTT.

The chain has TRBV29-1 and TRBJ2-1; no clear D gene. Germline assignment: CDR1 SQVTM and CDR2 ANQGSEA. CDR3 length: 15 residues. Trimming shortened V by 8 bases and J by 1 base, and 18 bases separated the two germline ends. DNA of the CDR3: TGCAGCTACATTTCCGACCAGCGTTCCTACAATGAGCAGTTCTTC. Its translation: CSYISDQRSYNEQFF.

The chain couples TRBV5-5 to TRBJ2-7; 7 bases are a match to TRBD1. The CDR3 length is 12 residues. Per germline, CDR1 SGHKS and CDR2 YYEKEE (reference sequence). The J segment lost 9 bases and the V segment lost 4 bases, leaving 7 bases of the junction unmatched. The CDR3 here is CASSPDRLRQYV. DNA of the CDR3: TGTGCCAGCAGCCCGGACAGGCTGAGGCAGTACGTC.

The chain has TRBV6-1 and TRBJ1-2; tentative D call: TRBD1 (6 bases). CDR3 length: 13 residues. CDR1 is MNHNS, CDR2 SASEGT, per germline. Deletions cut 1 base from V and 8 bases from J, with 11 bases between. The CDR3 here is CASSEVGGDGYTF. CDR3 in DNA: TGTGCCAGCAGTGAAGTAGGGGGTGACGGCTACACCTTC.

CDR3 region: CASGLGLAGESDTQYF. CDR3 coding DNA: TGTGCTAGTGGTTTGGGACTAGCGGGGGAGTCAGATACGCAGTATTTT. This chain uses TRBV12-5 with TRBJ2-3; 12 nucleotides line up with TRBD2. V was clipped by 1 base and J by 4 bases; unmatched bases: 3. CDR3 size: 16 residues. The germline gives CDR1 LGHNT, CDR2 FRNRAP. Full variable domain (remainder filled in from reference TRBV12-5 and TRBJ2-3): DARVTQTPRHKVTEMGQEVTMRCQPILGHNTVFWYRQTMMQGLELLAYFRNRAPLDDSGMPKDRFSAEMPDATLATLKIQPSEPRDSAVYFCASGLGLAGESDTQYFGPGTRLTVL.

This clone was observed a single time. This sequence joins TRBV4-1 and TRBJ1-4; the match to TRBD1 covers 7 bases. Germline-derived CDR1 and CDR2 are MGHRA and YSYEKL. This CDR3 spans 17 amino acids. V lost 4 bases and J lost 8; bases outside the gene matches: 16. CDR3 region: CASSRLEGGAEREKLFF. The CDR3 nucleotides are TGCGCCAGCAGCCGTCTGGAAGGGGGCGCGGAAAGGGAAAAACTGTTTTTT.

The rearrangement joins TRBV19 to TRBJ2-2; 7 nucleotides align to TRBD2. J was trimmed by 1 base and V by 6 bases; bases with no gene match: 5. The CDR3 has 15 amino acids. The germline gives CDR1 LNHDA, CDR2 SQIVND (reference sequence). CDR3 nucleotides: TGTGCCAGTAGGTTGGGGGGGGTGAACACCGGGGAGCTGTTTTTT. Translated, it gives CASRLGGVNTGELFF.

The rearrangement joins TRBV7-2 to TRBJ1-2; D is ambiguous. The germline V gene has CDR1 SGHTA and CDR2 FQGNSA. The CDR3 has 15 amino acids. Trimming pared 4 bases from V and 2 bases from J, leaving 14 bases between. CDR3 nucleotide sequence: TGTGCCAGCAGCTACCGAGGGAGTACCAACTATGGCTACACCTTC. Amino acid sequence: CASSYRGSTNYGYTF.

DNA for the CDR3: TGCGCCAGCAGTGGAGAGTCCGACTATGGCTACACCTTC. As protein: CASSGESDYGYTF. This chain uses TRBV10-2 with TRBJ1-2, with D uncertain. Germline CDR1 WSHSY, CDR2 SAAADI. V was clipped by 4 bases and J by 3 bases, with 9 bases between them. There are 13 residues in the CDR3.

This chain joins TRBV13 and TRBJ1-2; D is possibly TRBD1 (5 bases). The CDR3 loop spans 12 amino acids. Trimming cost V 4 bases and J 3 bases, with 6 bases left between them. The germline gives CDR1 PRHDT, CDR2 FYEKMQ (reference sequence). The CDR3 here is CASSWGDYGYTF. The CDR3 DNA is TGTGCCAGCAGCTGGGGGGACTATGGCTACACCTTC.

This chain links TRBV29-1 with TRBJ1-1; 9 bases align to TRBD1. The junction had 7 bases not matched to a gene; V was cut back by 7 bases and J by 4 bases. CDR1 is SQVTM and CDR2 is ANQGSEA in the germline V gene. The CDR3 runs 13 residues. The chain's CDR3 is CSARDRVGTEAFF. CDR3 nucleotide sequence: TGCAGCGCACGGGACAGGGTGGGCACTGAAGCTTTCTTT. Based on the CDR3 plus reference TRBV29-1 and TRBJ1-1, the full variable domain is SAVISQKPSRDICQRGTSLTIQCQVDSQVTMMFWYRQQPGQSLTLIATANQGSEATYESGFVIDKFPISRPNLTFSTLTVSNMSPEDSSIYLCSARDRVGTEAFFGQGTRLTVV.

This CDR3 is CSARWGYEQYV. CDR3 DNA: TGCAGCGCCCGGTGGGGCTACGAGCAGTACGTC. The chain uses TRBV29-1 and TRBJ2-7; D call uncertain. The CDR3 is 11 amino acids. Looked up from germline, CDR1 is SQVTM and CDR2 is ANQGSEA. V was trimmed by 7 bases and J by 3 bases, leaving 10 bases between them.

V is TRBV2 and J is TRBJ1-1, with D maybe TRBD1 (5 bases). CDR1 is SNHLY, CDR2 FYNNEI, per germline. The V end lost 9 bases, the J end lost 1 base, and 12 bases lay between the germline ends. The CDR3 has 13 residues. In nucleotides, the CDR3 is TGTGCCAGATCCCTCCAGGGGAACACTGAAGCTTTCTTT. Amino acids: CARSLQGNTEAFF.

The sample holds one count of this clone. The chain combines TRBV15 with TRBJ2-3; D gene unclear. Germline CDR1 LNHNV, CDR2 YYDKDF (reference sequence). With 0 bases removed from V and 6 bases from J, the gap between germline ends came to 10 bases. CDR3 size: 14 residues. The CDR3 DNA sequence: TGTGCCACCAGCAGAGATTCATTCGGGGATACGCAGTATTTT. It specifies CATSRDSFGDTQYF. Based on the CDR3 plus reference TRBV15 and TRBJ2-3, the full variable domain is DAMVIQNPRYQVTQFGKPVTLSCSQTLNHNVMYWYQQKSSQAPKLLFHYYDKDFNNEADTPDNFQSRRPNTSFCFLDIRSPGLGDTAMYLCATSRDSFGDTQYFGPGTRLTVL.

This clone turned up a few times. V and J are TRBV21-1 and TRBJ2-3; the table's D call, TRBD2, has no DNA check behind it. TRBV21-1 is flagged as a pseudogene. This CDR3 contains 16 residues. CDR3: CASPFGELYITDTQYF. The CDR3 nucleotides are TGTGCCAGTCCTTTCGGGGAATTGTATATCACAGATACGCAGTATTTT.

The DNA for the CDR3 is TGTGCCAGTACCGACAGGGGCTACGGCTCTGGAAACACCATATATTTT. It specifies CASTDRGYGSGNTIYF. The J gene is TRBJ1-3, the V gene TRBV19; 8 bases fit TRBD1. The J segment lost 0 bases and the V segment lost 7 bases, leaving 8 bases of the junction unmatched. Per germline, CDR1 LNHDA and CDR2 SQIVND (reference sequence). This CDR3 region has 16 residues.

The chain employs TRBV19 and TRBJ1-4; D unclear. CDR3 size: 12 residues. V shed 3 bases and J shed 4 bases, with 3 bases lying between them. The germline CDR1 and CDR2 sequences are LNHDA and SQIVND (reference sequence). CDR3 sequence (DNA): TGTGCCAGTAGTATGGGTAATGAAAAACTGTTTTTT. Translation: CASSMGNEKLFF.

V usage is TRBV12-5 and J usage is TRBJ2-2; TRBD1 matches 10 bases. V shed 6 bases and J 8 bases; nucleotides not matched to a gene: 15. Germline loops: CDR1 LGHNT, CDR2 FRNRAP. The CDR3 totals 17 residues. CDR3 sequence: CASGPRGQGLFTGELFF. DNA of the CDR3: TGTGCTAGTGGCCCCCGGGGACAGGGGCTTTTTACGGGGGAGCTGTTTTTT.